The clone carrying this T cell receptor beta chain turned up a few times. Its specificity is unknown. Library construction for TCR beta used iRepertoire HTBI primers and Arm-PCR of CDR3 regions. TCRdb passed the multiplex PCR reads through MiXCR, listing each CDR3 protein once. The sample consists of about 400,000 distinct CDR3 sequences, around 21% of them appearing once. Specified time point: persistent/refractory GD, antithyroid drugs over 5 years with positive TRAb. From PBMCs, RNA was extracted and then used to make the TCR library. It was American Thyroid Association guidelines that determined Graves' disease diagnosis. Tubes containing EDTA received nine milliliters of drawn peripheral blood. The source of the sample is a study of regulatory T cells in long-lasting Graves disease. Study information: Persistent Graves' disease required over 5 years of antithyroid drugs and positive TSH receptor antibodies. Study-wide points: Segments TRBV28, TRBJ1-2 and TRBJ2-5 showed preferential usage in persistent disease.

The germline V gene has CDR1 LNHDA and CDR2 SQIVND (reference sequence). This CDR3 is 15 amino acids long. V trimming: 3 bases; J trimming: 4 bases; junction bases outside the gene matches: 3. The sequencing here drew on peripheral blood mononuclear cells (PBMCs), taken when the disease was refractory, from a patient treated with antithyroid drugs. The chain couples TRBV19 to TRBJ2-5, with 12 nucleotides matching TRBD1. This TCR derives from a female donor with Graves disease. In nucleotides, the CDR3 is TGTGCCAGTAGTATGGGACAGGGGGCGTCAGAGACCCAGTACTTC. Translating it yields CASSMGQGASETQYF.